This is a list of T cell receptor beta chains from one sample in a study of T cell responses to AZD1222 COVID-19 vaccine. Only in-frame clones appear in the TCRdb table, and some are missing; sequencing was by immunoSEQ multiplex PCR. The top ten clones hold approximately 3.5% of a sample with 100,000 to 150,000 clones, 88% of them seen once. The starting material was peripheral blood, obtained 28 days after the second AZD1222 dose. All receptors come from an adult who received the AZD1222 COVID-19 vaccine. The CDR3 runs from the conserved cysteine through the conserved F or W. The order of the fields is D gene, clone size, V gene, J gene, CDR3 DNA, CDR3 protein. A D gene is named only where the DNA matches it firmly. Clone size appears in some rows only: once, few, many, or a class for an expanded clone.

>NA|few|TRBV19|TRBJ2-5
TGTGCCAGTAGTACCGGAAATGAGGGAGGGACCCAGTACTTC
CASSTGNEGGTQYF
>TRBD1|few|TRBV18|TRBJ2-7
TGTGCCAGCTCACCACCCCTGACAGGGAAATACGAGCAGTACTTC
CASSPPLTGKYEQYF
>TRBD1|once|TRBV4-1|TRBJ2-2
TGCGCCAGCAGCCAAAAGGGACAGGGAATCCCCGGGGAGCTGTTTTTT
CASSQKGQGIPGELFF
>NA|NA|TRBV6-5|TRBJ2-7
TGTGCCAGCGTACGAGGGGAGCAGTACTTC
CASVRGEQYF
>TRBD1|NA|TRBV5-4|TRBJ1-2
TGTGCCAGCAGCTCGACAGGGGGCTATGGCTACACCTTC
CASSSTGGYGYTF
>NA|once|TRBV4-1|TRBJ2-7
TGCGCCAGCAGCCACGTTACCGGGACTGTGCCCTACGAGCAGTACTTC
CASSHVTGTVPYEQYF
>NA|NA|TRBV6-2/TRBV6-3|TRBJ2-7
TGTGCCAGCAGTTACTTTACAGGGAGGTCCGACTACGAGCAGTACTTC
CASSYFTGRSDYEQYF
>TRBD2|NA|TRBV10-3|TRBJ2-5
TGTGCCATGGCGGCGGGGGGCCTCCAAGAGACCCAGTACTTC
CAMAAGGLQETQYF
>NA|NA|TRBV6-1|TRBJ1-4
TGTGCCAGCAGTGAATCGGTGGGGTTTGGGGAAAAACTGTTTTTT
CASSESVGFGEKLFF
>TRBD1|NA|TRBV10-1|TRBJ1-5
TGCGCCAGCACAACCGCGACAGGGAAGTATAGCAATCAGCCCCAGCATTTT
CASTTATGKYSNQPQHF
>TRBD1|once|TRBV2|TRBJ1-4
TGTGCCAGCAGGAAAACAGGGGGCGATGAAAAACTGTTTTTT
CASRKTGGDEKLFF
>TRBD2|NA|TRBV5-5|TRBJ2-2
TGTGCCAGCAGCCGGGGACTAGCGGGAGTAAACACCGGGGAGCTGTTTTTT
CASSRGLAGVNTGELFF
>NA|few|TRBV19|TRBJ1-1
TGTGCCAGTAAATCCCTCCCGAACACTGAAGCTTTCTTT
CASKSLPNTEAFF
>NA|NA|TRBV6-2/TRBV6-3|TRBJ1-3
TGTGCCAGCAGCCGCGGGGCTTCCTCTGGAAACACCATATATTTT
CASSRGASSGNTIYF
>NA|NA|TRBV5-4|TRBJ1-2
TGTGCCTTGGGGGGTAGGGCGCGGAGCTATGGCTACACCTTC
CALGGRARSYGYTF
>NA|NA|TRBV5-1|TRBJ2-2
TGCGCCAGCAGCCAGGGACTGAACACCGGGGAGCTGTTTTTT
CASSQGLNTGELFF
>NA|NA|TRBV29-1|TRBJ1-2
TGCAGCGTTGTAGATCCCCAACCCGGCTACACCTTC
CSVVDPQPGYTF
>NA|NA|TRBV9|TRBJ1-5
TGTGCCAGCAGCGAGGCGGACGATACTCAGCCCCAGCATTTT
CASSEADDTQPQHF
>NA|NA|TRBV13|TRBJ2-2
TGTGCCAGCAGCTCTGGGACCTTCAAAACCGGGGAGCTGTTTTTT
CASSSGTFKTGELFF
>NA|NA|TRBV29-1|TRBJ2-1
TGCAGCGTTGTTTTGCAGGGTAACAATGAGCAGTTCTTC
CSVVLQGNNEQFF
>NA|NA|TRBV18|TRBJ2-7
TGTGCCAGCTCACCTGCGGGAAGAGTCCAGCCCGAGCAGTACTTC
CASSPAGRVQPEQYF
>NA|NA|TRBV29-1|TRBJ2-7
TGCAGCTGCCAGGGGAGCTCCTACGAGCAGTACTTC
CSCQGSSYEQYF
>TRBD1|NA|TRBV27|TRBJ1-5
TGTGCCAGCAGTTTAAGGGCAGGGACAGGGGCAGGTCAGCCCCAGCATTTT
CASSLRAGTGAGQPQHF
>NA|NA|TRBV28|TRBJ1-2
TGTGCCAGCAGCTCCGAAGGCTACACCTTC
CASSSEGYTF
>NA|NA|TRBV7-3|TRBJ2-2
TGTGCCAGCAGCTTACATAACGGGTACAACACCGGGGAGCTGTTTTTT
CASSLHNGYNTGELFF
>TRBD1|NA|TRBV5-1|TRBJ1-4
TGCGCCAGCAGCGCACAGGGGGCGCGGGAAAAACTGTTTTTT
CASSAQGAREKLFF
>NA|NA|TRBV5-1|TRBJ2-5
TGCGCCAGCAGCTTGGACGCGGGCAGACAAGAGACCCAGTACTTC
CASSLDAGRQETQYF
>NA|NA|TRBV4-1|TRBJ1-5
TGCGCCAGCAGCCAAGATACAGGGCGCAATCAGCCCCAGCATTTT
CASSQDTGRNQPQHF
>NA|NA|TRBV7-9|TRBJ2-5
TGTGCCAGCAGCTCGGGCTCGTGGGAGACCCAGTACTTC
CASSSGSWETQYF
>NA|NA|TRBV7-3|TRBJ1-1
TGTGCCAGCAGCCCGCCGGGTCGGGTAAACACTGAAGCTTTCTTT
CASSPPGRVNTEAFF
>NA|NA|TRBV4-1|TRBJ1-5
TGCGCCAGCAGCCAAGATCCCCGGGGTCCGACCCAGCATTTT
CASSQDPRGPTQHF
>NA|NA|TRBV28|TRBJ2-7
TGTGCCAGCATCCAGGGGGGCGCGGGCTACGAGCAGTACTTC
CASIQGGAGYEQYF
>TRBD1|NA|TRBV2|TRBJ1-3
TGTGCCAGCAGTTCGGACAGGGGGCTTGGAAACACCATATATTTT
CASSSDRGLGNTIYF
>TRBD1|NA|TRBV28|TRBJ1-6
TGTGCCAGCAGTTTACCCCTGACAGGGTATGATTCACCCCTCCACTTT
CASSLPLTGYDSPLHF
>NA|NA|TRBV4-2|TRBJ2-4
TGTGCCAGCAGCCAAGTCAGGTCAGGGATGGACATTCAGTACTTC
CASSQVRSGMDIQYF
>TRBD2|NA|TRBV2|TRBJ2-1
TGTGCCAGCAGTGCGACTAGCGGGAGTAGTGGTGAGCAGTTCTTC
CASSATSGSSGEQFF
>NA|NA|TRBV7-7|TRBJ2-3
TGTGCCAGCAGCTTAGGTTTAGGGAGCACAGATACGCAGTATTTT
CASSLGLGSTDTQYF
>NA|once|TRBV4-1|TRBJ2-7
TGCGCCAGCAGCCACCCCCCGGGGGTGCGAAGGGACGAGCAGTACTTC
CASSHPPGVRRDEQYF
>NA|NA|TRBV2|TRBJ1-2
TGTGCCAGCAGTGAAGCATCCCCTGGGGGGACTGGCTATGGCTACACCTTC
CASSEASPGGTGYGYTF
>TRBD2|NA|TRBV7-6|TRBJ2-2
TGTGCCAGCAGCGACGGGACGGGGACTAGCGGGGGGCCCGCGGTGAACACCGGGGAGCTGTTTTTT
CASSDGTGTSGGPAVNTGELFF
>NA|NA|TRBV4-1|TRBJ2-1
TGCGCCAGCAGCCACTCCACCCAGCAGTTCTTC
CASSHSTQQFF
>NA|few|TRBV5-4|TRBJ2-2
TGTGCCAGCAGGCTGGGGAGCGACGCGAACACCGGGGAGCTGTTTTTT
CASRLGSDANTGELFF
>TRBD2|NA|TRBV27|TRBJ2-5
TGTGCCAGCAGTTTAGGACTAGCGGGGGGTGAGACCCAGTACTTC
CASSLGLAGGETQYF
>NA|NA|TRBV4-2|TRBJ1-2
TGTGCCAGCAGCCAAGACGACAGCTATGGCTACACCTTC
CASSQDDSYGYTF
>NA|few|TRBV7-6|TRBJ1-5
TGTGCCAGCAGCCTAGGGGCAACCCATCAGCCCCAGCATTTT
CASSLGATHQPQHF
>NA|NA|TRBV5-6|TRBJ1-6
TGTGCCAGCAGCCAGGGACAAGGTGCGATTAATTCACCCCTCCACTTT
CASSQGQGAINSPLHF
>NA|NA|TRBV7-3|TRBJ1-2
TGTGCCAGCAGCTTCCAACGGGGGCTTGGCTACACCTTC
CASSFQRGLGYTF
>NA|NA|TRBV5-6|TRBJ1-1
TGTGCCAGCGCACCGGGGGACGCACCTGAAGCTTTCTTT
CASAPGDAPEAFF
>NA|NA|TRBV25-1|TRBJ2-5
TGTGCCAGCAGTGAATCAGGGCCGGGAGAGACCCAGTACTTC
CASSESGPGETQYF
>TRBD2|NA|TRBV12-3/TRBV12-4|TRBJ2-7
TGTGCCAGCGGACTAGCGGGGGGATACGAGCAGTACTTC
CASGLAGGYEQYF
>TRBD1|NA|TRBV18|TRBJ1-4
TGTGCCAGCTCACCTTTCCCTCTGGGACAGGGGGCAACTAATGAAAAACTGTTTTTT
CASSPFPLGQGATNEKLFF
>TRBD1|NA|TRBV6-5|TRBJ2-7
TGTGCCAGCAGCCTTAGTGGGACAGGGGGCCACGAGCAGTACTTC
CASSLSGTGGHEQYF
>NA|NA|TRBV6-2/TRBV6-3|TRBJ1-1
TGTGCCAGCAGTAGAGACTTTAACACTGAAGCTTTCTTT
CASSRDFNTEAFF